The 30 T cell receptor beta chains reported below all come from one sample, sequenced in a study of blood T cell repertoires in COVID-19. Some clones are missing from TCRdb's copy, which holds only in-frame ones; the method was immunoSEQ multiplex PCR. The sample includes roughly 70,000 clones, around three quarters of them seen just once. The sample was peripheral blood. The receptors were gathered from a woman in her 70s with acute or convalescent COVID-19.

The chain links TRBV19 to TRBJ2-2; TRBD2 agrees at 13 bases. V shed 5 bases, J shed 9 bases, and the junction held 9 bases outside the gene matches. This CDR3 has 16 residues. The germline gives CDR1 LNHDA, CDR2 SQIVND (reference sequence). As DNA, the CDR3 is TGTGCCAGTAGTGGACTAGCGGGGGTACGGTACTGGGAGCTGTTTTTT. This codes for CASSGLAGVRYWELFF.

The genes are TRBV7-9 and TRBJ1-4; 9 bases fit TRBD1. J lost 8 bases, V lost 4 bases, and 5 bases had no gene match. The CDR3 covers 14 residues. The germline V gene has CDR1 SEHNR and CDR2 FQNEAQ (reference sequence). The CDR3 DNA reads as TGTGCCAGCAGCTCCGGGACAGGGCTCGAAAAACTGTTTTTT. Its protein is CASSSGTGLEKLFF.

This chain uses TRBV6-5 with TRBJ1-4; perhaps TRBD1 as D (6 bases). V shed 1 base and J shed 4 bases, with 7 bases lying between them. This CDR3 contains 14 residues. Germline V gene data show CDR1 as MNHEY and CDR2 as SVGAGI. In nucleotides, the CDR3 is TGTGCCAGCAGTTACTGGGGGCGTAATGAAAAACTGTTTTTT. This encodes CASSYWGRNEKLFF.

This chain uses TRBV5-6 with TRBJ1-3; 7 bases are shared with TRBD1. The CDR3 length is 14 residues. J gave up 4 bases and V 6 bases, and 7 bases lay outside the gene matches. Germline CDR1 SGHDT, CDR2 YYEEEE. The CDR3 nucleotides are TGTGCCAGCACTACCGGGGACAGAGGAAACACCATATATTTT. Translation gives CASTTGDRGNTIYF.

This clone showed up just once. The J gene is TRBJ2-1, the V gene TRBV11-1, with 8 bases identical to TRBD1. V lost 6 bases to trimming and J lost 0 bases; unmatched junction nucleotides: 4. There are 15 residues in the CDR3. Germline lookup yields CDR1 SGHAT and CDR2 FQDESV (reference sequence). The CDR3: CASSSTGGSYNEQFF. CDR3 DNA: TGTGCCAGCAGTTCTACAGGGGGCTCCTACAATGAGCAGTTCTTC.

The chain links TRBV3-1 (or the pseudogene TRBV3-2) to TRBJ1-3; 8 positions agree with TRBD1. The CDR3 covers 15 residues. After removal of 2 bases from V and 3 bases from J, the junction contained 3 bases not matched to a gene. Per the germline V gene, CDR1 is LGHDT and CDR2 is YNNKEL (reference sequence). The CDR3 sequence: CASSQSDRVGNTIYF. CDR3 DNA sequence: TGTGCCAGCAGCCAATCGGACAGGGTTGGAAACACCATATATTTT.

This clone came up a few times. The junction shows a germline mismatch at one end, possibly a read error. The chain combines TRBV4-1 with TRBJ1-1, with a possible D match to TRBD1 (5 bases). Per the germline V gene, CDR1 is MGHRA and CDR2 is YSYEKL. The CDR3 runs 13 residues. The CDR3 bases are TGCGCCAGCAGCCAGCTCACCGGGACTGACGCTTTCTTT. It encodes CASSQLTGTDAFF.

This clone was seen only once. The chain carries TRBV10-3 and TRBJ1-6; no clear D gene. Trimming cost V 8 bases and J 11 bases, with 13 bases left between them. CDR1 ENHRY and CDR2 SYGVKD come from the germline V gene. This CDR3 is 12 amino acids long. The CDR3 protein is CAISGEVAPLHF. CDR3 nucleotide sequence: TGTGCCATCTCCGGGGAGGTCGCACCCCTCCACTTT.

The chain uses TRBV15 and TRBJ2-2, with TRBD2 matching over 8 bases. Germline CDR1 and CDR2: LNHNV and YYDKDF (reference sequence). The V segment lost 5 bases and the J segment 2 bases; nucleotides outside the gene matches: 4. This CDR3 is built from 15 residues. The DNA for the CDR3 is TGTGCCACCAGCCCGGGGGGGGTTAACACCGGGGAGCTGTTTTTT. This encodes CATSPGGVNTGELFF.

The chain joins TRBV6-5 to TRBJ1-6; 8 bases fit TRBD1. Trimming cost V 10 bases and J 5 bases; bases outside gene matches: 10. Germline-derived CDR1 and CDR2 are MNHEY and SVGAGI. The CDR3 has 15 residues. CDR3 nucleotides: TGTGCCACCAAACCGGACAGGGCAAATAATTCACCCCTCCACTTT. This translates into CATKPDRANNSPLHF.

The chain combines TRBV21-1 with TRBJ2-1; no check of the table's D call, TRBD2, against the DNA was made. TRBV21-1 is noted as a pseudogene. CDR3 length: 16 residues. The DNA of the CDR3 is TGTGCCAGCAGCAATGGTAGCGGGAGGGTTCGGAATGAGCAGTTCTTC. It is translated as CASSNGSGRVRNEQFF.

The chain has TRBV19 and TRBJ2-3; D is possibly TRBD1 (6 bases). Germline-derived CDR1 and CDR2 are LNHDA and SQIVND (reference sequence). V was cut by 3 bases and J by 3 bases, with 10 bases left in between. The length of the CDR3 is 14 residues. CDR3 protein: CASSIRQATDTQYF. The DNA for the CDR3 is TGTGCCAGTAGTATCCGACAGGCAACAGATACGCAGTATTTT.

V and J are TRBV25-1 and TRBJ2-2; TRBD1 agrees at 7 bases. The CDR3 is 16 amino acids. After removal of 6 bases from V and 0 bases from J, the junction contained 7 bases not matched to a gene. Per the germline V gene, CDR1 is MGHDK and CDR2 is SYGVNS. The CDR3 DNA reads as TGTGCCAGCAGGGGGGTGGGACAGACGAACACCGGGGAGCTGTTTTTT. Its protein product is CASRGVGQTNTGELFF.

This chain joins TRBV29-1 and TRBJ2-5; weak D call: TRBD2 (7 bases). CDR1 and CDR2 (germline): SQVTM, ANQGSEA. V was cut by 5 bases and J by 4 bases, with 20 bases left in between. The CDR3 is 15 amino acids. CDR3 sequence (DNA): TGCAGCGTTCGACGAGGGGGGACTAAAATAGAGACCCAGTACTTC. Encoded protein: CSVRRGGTKIETQYF.

The chain has TRBV7-2 and TRBJ1-5; no firm D call. The CDR3 runs to 15 residues. The V end was cut by 4 bases, the J end by 6 bases, with 16 bases between. Looked up from germline, CDR1 is SGHTA and CDR2 is FQGNSA. CDR3 coding DNA: TGTGCCAGCAGCTCGCGGCAGTCTGATAGTCAGCCCCAGCATTTT. Its translation: CASSSRQSDSQPQHF.

This clone appeared a single time. V usage is TRBV20-1 and J usage is TRBJ2-5; D perhaps matches TRBD1 (6 bases). The CDR3 loop spans 14 amino acids. Between the trimmed V and J ends, which lost 3 bases and 4 bases, there was a span of 15 bases. Germline loops: CDR1 DFQATT, CDR2 SNEGSKA (reference sequence). CDR3 nucleotide sequence: TGCAGTGCTAGTGATCAGGGGAGCAGAGAGACCCAGTACTTC. Amino acid sequence: CSASDQGSRETQYF.

V usage is TRBV2 and J usage is TRBJ2-1, with 12 bases fitting TRBD2. V dropped 2 bases and J dropped 0; count of bases not matched to a gene: 8. In germline, CDR1 is SNHLY, CDR2 FYNNEI. This CDR3 contains 19 residues. The CDR3 DNA reads as TGTGCCAGCAGTGAACCTTCCGGGACTAGCGGGTACTCCTACAATGAGCAGTTCTTC. Translation gives CASSEPSGTSGYSYNEQFF.

The chain is built from TRBV14 and TRBJ2-1, with TRBD2 matching 11 bases. Germline lookup yields CDR1 SGHDN and CDR2 FVKESK. The CDR3 runs 15 residues. J gave up 9 bases and V 5 bases, and 9 bases lay outside the gene matches. CDR3 residues: CASSRRTSGSFEQFF. CDR3 sequence (DNA): TGTGCCAGCAGCAGACGAACTAGCGGGAGTTTTGAGCAGTTCTTC.

The chain recombines TRBV5-1 with TRBJ1-1, with 9 bases aligning to TRBD1. CDR1 is SGHRS and CDR2 is YFSETQ in the germline V gene. The ends lost 4 bases at V and 5 bases at J; junction bases unmatched: 9. This CDR3 spans 15 amino acids. CDR3 loop: CASSGMTGGGTEAFF. The CDR3 DNA reads as TGCGCCAGCAGCGGCATGACAGGGGGAGGTACTGAAGCTTTCTTT.

This chain connects TRBV7-8 to TRBJ1-2, with no clear D. CDR1 and CDR2 (germline): SGHVS, FQNEAQ. There are 15 residues in the CDR3. V lost 4 bases and J 4 bases, leaving 16 bases between the germline ends. CDR3 sequence (DNA): TGTGCCAGCAGCTCCTCAGCGAGGGATCTCTATGGCTACACCTTC. Protein: CASSSSARDLYGYTF.

CDR3 loop: CASSKGLGLEDGYTF. The CDR3 nucleotides read TGTGCCAGTAGTAAGGGGTTGGGTCTCGAGGATGGCTACACCTTC. This sequence joins TRBV19 and TRBJ1-2; D might be TRBD1 (5 bases). The CDR3 runs 15 residues. V dropped 4 bases and J dropped 6 bases, with 18 bases sitting between them. Germline assignment: CDR1 LNHDA and CDR2 SQIVND (reference sequence).

The rearrangement joins TRBV28 to TRBJ2-7; 7 positions match TRBD1. The CDR3 covers 14 residues. From germline, CDR1 is MDHEN and CDR2 SYDVKM. Losses at the gene ends were 6 bases for V and 5 bases for J; bases not matched to a gene: 10. CDR3 region: CASRGQTDRNEQYF. The CDR3 region has the DNA TGTGCCAGCAGGGGACAGACCGATAGGAACGAGCAGTACTTC.

V usage is TRBV5-6 and J usage is TRBJ2-2; TRBD1 matches 7 bases. The length of the CDR3 is 16 residues. The germline gives CDR1 SGHDT, CDR2 YYEEEE. The trim removed 2 bases at V and 3 bases at J, leaving 7 bases unmatched. CDR3 nucleotide sequence: TGTGCCAGCAGCTTTGCGAGACAGGGTTACACCGGGGAGCTGTTTTTT. This translates into CASSFARQGYTGELFF.

V usage is TRBV20-1 and J usage is TRBJ1-4; 8 nucleotides align to TRBD1. In germline, CDR1 is DFQATT, CDR2 SNEGSKA (reference sequence). V lost 3 bases and J lost 8; bases outside the gene matches: 20. There are 18 residues in the CDR3. The CDR3 loop reads CSASPAPGQGGGEEKLFF. The CDR3 DNA follows: TGCAGTGCTAGTCCTGCTCCCGGACAGGGCGGGGGGGAAGAAAAACTGTTTTTT.

DNA for the CDR3: TGTGCCAGCAGCTCGAGGGTCACCCTACCCCAGAATGAGCAGTTCTTC. Protein: CASSSRVTLPQNEQFF. The V gene is TRBV5-4, the J gene TRBJ2-1; a weak D match, TRBD2 (5 bases). This CDR3 is built from 16 residues. Trimming removed 3 bases at V and 7 bases at J, with 20 bases between. Looked up from germline, CDR1 is SGHNT and CDR2 is YYREEE (reference sequence).

This clone has a single count. The chain joins TRBV5-4 to TRBJ1-2, with 7 bases that match TRBD1. In germline, CDR1 is SGHNT, CDR2 YYREEE (reference sequence). This CDR3 comprises 15 residues. Trimming at V came to 2 bases and at J to 5 bases, leaving 9 bases not matched to a gene. The CDR3 DNA reads as TGTGCCAGCAGCTTCCGTGGGACAGAGACATATGGCTACACCTTC. Residues: CASSFRGTETYGYTF.

This chain uses TRBV7-3 with TRBJ2-5, with a possible D match to TRBD2 (5 bases). This CDR3 contains 18 residues. Trimming pared 5 bases from V and 4 bases from J, leaving 26 bases between. The germline CDR1 and CDR2 sequences are SGHTA and FQGTGA. The CDR3 DNA reads as TGTGCCAGCAGCCAACTAGGAGCTTTGGGTGCAGGACGAGAGACCCAGTACTTC. It specifies CASSQLGALGAGRETQYF.

The count of this clone is one. The chain links TRBV27 to TRBJ1-2, with TRBD1 identical over 11 bases. The CDR3 consists of 14 residues. The V gene's germline CDR1 is MNHEY and CDR2 SMNVEV (reference sequence). The trim removed 5 bases at V and 6 bases at J, leaving 5 bases unmatched. CDR3 amino acids: CASSQDRGLNGYTF. The CDR3 DNA follows: TGTGCCAGCAGTCAGGACAGGGGGCTTAATGGCTACACCTTC.

V gene TRBV7-9 combines with J gene TRBJ1-1; the D gene is possibly TRBD1 (5 bases). The V gene's germline CDR1 is SEHNR and CDR2 FQNEAQ (reference sequence). The V and J ends lost 4 bases and 4 bases respectively, with 13 bases between them. CDR3 size: 14 residues. CDR3 coding DNA: TGTGCCAGCAGCTCCGAATGGGGGGTCACTGAAGCTTTCTTT. Protein sequence: CASSSEWGVTEAFF. Based on the CDR3 plus reference TRBV7-9 and TRBJ1-1, the full variable domain is DTGVSQNPRHKITKRGQNVTFRCDPISEHNRLYWYRQTLGQGPEFLTYFQNEAQLEKSRLLSDRFSAERPKGSFSTLEIQRTEQGDSAMYLCASSSEWGVTEAFFGQGTRLTVV.

This chain links TRBV11-2 with TRBJ2-7; D is perhaps TRBD2 (5 bases). Trimming took 4 bases from V and 4 from J, leaving 14 bases between them. Germline V lookup: CDR1 SGHAT, CDR2 FQNNGV. The CDR3 has 14 residues. DNA of the CDR3: TGTGCCAGCAGCTCCCCGGACTTGTTTTACGAGCAGTACTTC. Residues: CASSSPDLFYEQYF.